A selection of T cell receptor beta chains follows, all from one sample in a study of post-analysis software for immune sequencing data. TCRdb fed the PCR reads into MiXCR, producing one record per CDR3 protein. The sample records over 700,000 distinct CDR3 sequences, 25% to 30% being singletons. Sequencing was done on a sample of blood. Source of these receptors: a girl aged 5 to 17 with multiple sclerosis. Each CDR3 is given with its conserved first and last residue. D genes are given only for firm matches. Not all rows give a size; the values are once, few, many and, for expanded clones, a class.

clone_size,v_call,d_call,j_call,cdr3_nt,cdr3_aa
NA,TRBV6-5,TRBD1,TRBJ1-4,TGTGCCAGCAGTTACGGCAGGGGGCGATCTAATGAAAAACTGTTTTTT,CASSYGRGRSNEKLFF
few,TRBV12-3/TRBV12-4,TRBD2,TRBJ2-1,TGTGCCAGCAGTTCCCAGGGAGCGGGGAGGGGCAATGAGCAGTTCTTC,CASSSQGAGRGNEQFF
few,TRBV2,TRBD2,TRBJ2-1,TGTGCCAGCAGTTCGATTCTAGCGGGGGGGTACAATGAGCAGTTCTTC,CASSSILAGGYNEQFF
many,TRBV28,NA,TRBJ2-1,TGTGCCAGCAGTTTAGCGGGGCGGGTTTACAATGAGCAGTTCTTC,CASSLAGRVYNEQFF
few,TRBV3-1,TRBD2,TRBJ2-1,TGTGCCAGCAGCCAAGGGACTAGCGGGCATGGGCAGTTCTTC,CASSQGTSGHGQFF
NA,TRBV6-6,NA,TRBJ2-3,TGTGCCAGCAGTTACTGGTCCGATACGCAGTATTTT,CASSYWSDTQYF
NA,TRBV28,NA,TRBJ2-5,TGTGCCAGCAGCCCTGAAGATGAAATTCACGGGCAGTACTTC,CASSPEDEIHGQYF
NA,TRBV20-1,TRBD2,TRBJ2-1,TGCAGTGCCCCCCCGGGCGCGGGAGCGAATGAGCAGTTCTTC,CSAPPGAGANEQFF
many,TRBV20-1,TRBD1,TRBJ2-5,TGCAGTGCCGGGACAGGGGGCCAAGAGACCCAGTACTTC,CSAGTGGQETQYF
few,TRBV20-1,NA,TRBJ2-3,TGCAGTGCTAGAGACAGGGAGTTTGGCACAGATACGCAGTATTTT,CSARDREFGTDTQYF
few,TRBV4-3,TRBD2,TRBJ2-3,TGCGCCAGCAGCCACTCCGGGACTAGAATCACAGATACGCAGTATTTT,CASSHSGTRITDTQYF
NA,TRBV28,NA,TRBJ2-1,TGTGCCAGCAGTTTATTCTCCGGGGCGTTTGAGCAGTTCTTC,CASSLFSGAFEQFF
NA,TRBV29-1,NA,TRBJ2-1,TGCAGCGTTGTCAGGGGGGCGGGTGAGCAGTTCTTC,CSVVRGAGEQFF
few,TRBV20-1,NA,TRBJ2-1,TGCAGTGCTTTGACTGGCTACAGCTCCTACAATGAGCAGTTCTTC,CSALTGYSSYNEQFF
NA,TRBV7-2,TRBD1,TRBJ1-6,TGTGCCAGCAGCTTAGCCGGACAGGAGGGTTCACCCCTCCACTTT,CASSLAGQEGSPLHF
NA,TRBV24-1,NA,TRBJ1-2,TGTGCCACCAACGATCCCGCCAGGGATAGCTATGGCTACACCTTC,CATNDPARDSYGYTF
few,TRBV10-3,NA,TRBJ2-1,TGTGCCACCCTCCGGGGGTCAGAGGATGAGCAGTTCTTC,CATLRGSEDEQFF
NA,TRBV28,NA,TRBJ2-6,TGTGCCAGCAGCCCAAGGGGGGTCGGGGCCAACGTCCTGACTTTC,CASSPRGVGANVLTF
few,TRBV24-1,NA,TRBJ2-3,TGTGCCACCCGAGGGGGAAGTACAGATACGCAGTATTTT,CATRGGSTDTQYF
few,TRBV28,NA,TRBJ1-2,TGTGCCAGCAGTAGGAGGAGTTGGCAGGGTCTCTATGGCTACACCTTC,CASSRRSWQGLYGYTF
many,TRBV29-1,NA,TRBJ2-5,TGCAGCGTAAAGGGGTACCAAGAGACCCAGTACTTC,CSVKGYQETQYF
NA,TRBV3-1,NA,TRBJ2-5,TGTGCCAGCAGCCAAGTTACGGCTCAGTACTTC,CASSQVTAQYF
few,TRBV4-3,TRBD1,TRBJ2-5,TGCGCCAGCAGCCAAGACAAAGGGACAGCCTCCCAAGAGACCCAGTACTTC,CASSQDKGTASQETQYF
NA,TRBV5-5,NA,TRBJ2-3,TGTGCCAGCAGCATGGACCAAACTCTCTTCGATACGCAGTATTTT,CASSMDQTLFDTQYF
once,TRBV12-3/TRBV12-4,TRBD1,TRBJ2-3,TGTGCCAGCAGTCCCCGGACAGGGGGCGGCACAGATGCGCAGTATTTT,CASSPRTGGGTDAQYF
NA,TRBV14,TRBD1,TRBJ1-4,TGTGCCAGCAGCTCCTACAGGGGGCGTCAAGAAAAACTGTTTTTT,CASSSYRGRQEKLFF
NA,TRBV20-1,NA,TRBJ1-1,TGCAGTGCTAGAAGAGGGGTGAGCACTGAAGCTTTCTTT,CSARRGVSTEAFF
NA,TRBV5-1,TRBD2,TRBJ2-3,TGCGCCAGCAGCTTGATTAGGACTAGCGGGGACACAGATACGCAGTATTTT,CASSLIRTSGDTDTQYF
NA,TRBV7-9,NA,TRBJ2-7,TGTGCCAGCAGCTCTGGGACACCGTACGAGCAGTACTTC,CASSSGTPYEQYF
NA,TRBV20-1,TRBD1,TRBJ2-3,TGCAGTGCTATTTTCGCCACGACAGGGGGAACAGATACGCAGTATTTT,CSAIFATTGGTDTQYF
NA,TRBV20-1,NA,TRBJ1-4,TGCAGTGCTAGTGAAGGGTTCACTAATGAAAAACTGTTTTTT,CSASEGFTNEKLFF
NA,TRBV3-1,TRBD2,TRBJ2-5,TGTGCCAGCACCCAGAATACGGGGGGCCAAGAGACCCAGTACTTC,CASTQNTGGQETQYF
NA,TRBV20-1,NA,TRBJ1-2,TGCAGTGCTAGAGCAGGGGACTTCTATGGCTACACCTTC,CSARAGDFYGYTF
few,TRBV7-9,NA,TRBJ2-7,TGTGCCAGCAGCACACCCCAAATGGACACCCCCAAATCCTACGAGCAGTACTTC,CASSTPQMDTPKSYEQYF
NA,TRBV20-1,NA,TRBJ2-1,TGCAGTGCTAGAGATGGGCTAGCTGCGAGCTCCTACAATGAGCAGTTCTTC,CSARDGLAASSYNEQFF
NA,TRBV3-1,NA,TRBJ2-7,TGTGCCAGCAGCCAAATGTCGGGGAAATCCTACGAGCAGTACTTC,CASSQMSGKSYEQYF
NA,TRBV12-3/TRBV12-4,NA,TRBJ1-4,TGTGCCAGCAGACCGGGACCCCTTCGAAAACTGTTTTTT,CASRPGPLRKLFF
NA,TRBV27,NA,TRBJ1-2,TGTGCCAGCAGTCCCAATAACGGGAGAACTTACTTCCCCTATGGCTACACCTTC,CASSPNNGRTYFPYGYTF
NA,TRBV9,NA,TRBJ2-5,TGTGCCAGCAGCGTGCTCTTACCCAATGAGCAGTACTTC,CASSVLLPNEQYF
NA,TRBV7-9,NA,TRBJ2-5,TGTGCCAGCGCTGACTTTAGTGCGACCCAGTACTTC,CASADFSATQYF
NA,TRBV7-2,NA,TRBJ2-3,TGTGCCAGCAGCTTAGAGATGGTTGGGGGGAAGTATTTT,CASSLEMVGGKYF
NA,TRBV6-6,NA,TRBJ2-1,TGTGCCAGCAGCCCGAAGAATGAGCAGTTCTTC,CASSPKNEQFF